The 9 T cell receptor beta chains given below trace back to one sample, sequenced in a study of shared clonotypes between healthy human individuals. Assay used: immunoSEQ multiplex PCR; TCRdb lists only in-frame clones, some missing. This table has about 2.4 million clones, over 85% appearing once. Sequenced: naive CD4+ T cells sorted from blood. Regarding subset: CD45RA+ positively selected. Source of these receptors: a man younger than 35 in good health.

This clone was observed a handful of times. V usage is TRBV10-1 and J usage is TRBJ2-2, with D perhaps matching TRBD1 or TRBD2 (5 bases each). Trimming took 4 bases from V and 4 from J, leaving 13 bases between them. This CDR3 has 15 amino acids. Germline loops: CDR1 WNHNN, CDR2 SYGVQD (reference sequence). The CDR3 region has the DNA TGCGCCAGCAGTGCAGGGACGGTAGGCACCGGGGAGCTGTTTTTT. Encoded protein: CASSAGTVGTGELFF.

This sequence joins TRBV25-1 and TRBJ2-3; perhaps D is TRBD1 or TRBD2 (7 bases each). V shed 0 bases and J shed 3 bases, with 10 bases lying between them. CDR1 and CDR2 (germline): MGHDK, SYGVNS. The CDR3 covers 15 residues. The CDR3 is CASSEYRGGTDTQYF. The CDR3 DNA reads TGTGCCAGCAGTGAATACAGGGGGGGGACAGATACGCAGTATTTT.

This chain links TRBV19 with TRBJ2-3; 12 positions agree with TRBD2. J lost 4 bases, V lost 8 bases, and 7 bases had no gene match. CDR3 length equals 15 residues. In germline, CDR1 is LNHDA, CDR2 SQIVND (reference sequence). CDR3 in DNA: TGTGCCAGTGCTAGCGGGAGGGATCGTTCAGATACGCAGTATTTT. Translation: CASASGRDRSDTQYF.

The chain employs TRBV5-1 and TRBJ1-2; 7 bases are shared with TRBD1. Germline V gene data show CDR1 as SGHRS and CDR2 as YFSETQ. Trimming took 4 bases from V and 8 from J; bases not matched to a gene: 8. This CDR3 has 13 residues. The chain's CDR3 is CASSTGQVDGYTF. For the CDR3, the DNA is TGCGCCAGCAGCACCGGACAGGTCGACGGCTACACCTTC.

This clone was observed a single time. The rearrangement joins TRBV4-1 to TRBJ2-1; the D call may be TRBD1 or TRBD2 (6 bases each). The CDR3 has 15 amino acids. Germline lookup yields CDR1 MGHRA and CDR2 YSYEKL. V was clipped by 0 bases and J by 10 bases, with 16 bases between them. CDR3: CASSQEGGPFREQFF. Written as DNA, the CDR3 is TGCGCCAGCAGCCAAGAGGGGGGCCCCTTCCGGGAGCAGTTCTTC.

The gene calls are TRBV5-4 and TRBJ2-3; 7 nucleotides match TRBD2. V shed 3 bases, J shed 4 bases, and the junction held 5 bases outside the gene matches. Per the germline V gene, CDR1 is SGHNT and CDR2 is YYREEE (reference sequence). There are 14 residues in the CDR3. CDR3 bases: TGTGCCAGCAGCTCGGCGGGAGCGGCAGATACGCAGTATTTT. Protein sequence: CASSSAGAADTQYF.

This clone was found once. The gene calls are TRBV19 and TRBJ2-5, with 9 positions matching TRBD2. CDR1 and CDR2 from the germline V gene are LNHDA and SQIVND (reference sequence). J lost 5 bases, V lost 3 bases, and 10 bases had no gene match. The CDR3 has 16 residues. CDR3 sequence (DNA): TGTGCCAGTAGTATTACTCCCGCCAGCGGGGGGGAGACCCAGTACTTC. As protein: CASSITPASGGETQYF. The variable domain in full, with the rest retrieved from reference TRBV19 and TRBJ2-5, is DGGITQSPKYLFRKEGQNVTLSCEQNLNHDAMYWYRQDPGQGLRLIYYSQIVNDFQKGDIAEGYSVSREKKESFPLTVTSAQKNPTAFYLCASSITPASGGETQYFGPGTRLLVL.

The chain couples TRBV5-4 to TRBJ2-3; TRBD2 is a possible D gene (5 bases). The length of the CDR3 is 17 residues. V was shortened by 0 bases and J by 1 base, with 15 bases between the two germline ends. Germline CDR1 and CDR2: SGHNT and YYREEE (reference sequence). The chain's CDR3 is CASSLDWETSGTDTQYF. CDR3 DNA: TGTGCCAGCAGCTTGGATTGGGAGACGAGTGGCACAGATACGCAGTATTTT.

The chain carries TRBV7-2 and TRBJ1-2; D uncertain. V was pared by 2 bases and J by 0 bases, with 7 bases between. CDR3 length: 14 amino acids. Germline V gene data show CDR1 as SGHTA and CDR2 as FQGNSA. Here the CDR3 reads CASSLNWSNYGYTF. CDR3 sequence (DNA): TGTGCCAGCAGCTTAAATTGGTCTAACTATGGCTACACCTTC.